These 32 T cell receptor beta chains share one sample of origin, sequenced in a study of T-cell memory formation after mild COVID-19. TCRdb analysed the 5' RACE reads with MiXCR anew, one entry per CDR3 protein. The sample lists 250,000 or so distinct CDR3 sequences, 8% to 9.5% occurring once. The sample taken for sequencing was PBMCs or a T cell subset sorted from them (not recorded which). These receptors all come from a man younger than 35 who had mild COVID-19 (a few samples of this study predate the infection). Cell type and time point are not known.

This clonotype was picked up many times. The CDR3 DNA sequence: TGTGCCAGCTCCCCAAGGCCAGGGGATGGCTACACCTTC. It specifies CASSPRPGDGYTF. V is TRBV18 and J is TRBJ1-2, with D tentatively TRBD1 (6 bases). In germline, CDR1 is KGHSH, CDR2 LQKENI. CDR3 length: 13 amino acids. Trimming removed 6 bases from V and 6 bases from J, with 14 bases in between.

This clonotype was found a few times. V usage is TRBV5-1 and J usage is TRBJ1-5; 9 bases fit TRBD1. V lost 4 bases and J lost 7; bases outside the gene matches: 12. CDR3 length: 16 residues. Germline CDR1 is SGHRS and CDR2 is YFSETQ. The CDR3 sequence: CASSREQGAEEQPQHF. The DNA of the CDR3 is TGCGCCAGCAGCAGGGAACAGGGGGCCGAGGAACAGCCCCAGCATTTT.

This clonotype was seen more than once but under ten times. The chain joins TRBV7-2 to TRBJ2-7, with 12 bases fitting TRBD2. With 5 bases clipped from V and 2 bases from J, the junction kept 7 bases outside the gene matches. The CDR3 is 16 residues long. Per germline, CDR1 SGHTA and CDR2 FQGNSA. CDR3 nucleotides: TGTGCCAGCAGCCGATCTAGCGGGGGGGGGCCCTACGAGCAGTACTTC. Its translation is CASSRSSGGGPYEQYF.

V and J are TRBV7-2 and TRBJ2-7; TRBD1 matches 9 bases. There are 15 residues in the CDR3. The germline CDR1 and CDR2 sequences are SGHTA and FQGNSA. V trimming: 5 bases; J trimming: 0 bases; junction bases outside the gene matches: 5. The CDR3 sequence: CASSLRTGDSYEQYF. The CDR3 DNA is TGTGCCAGCAGCCTTCGGACAGGGGACTCCTACGAGCAGTACTTC.

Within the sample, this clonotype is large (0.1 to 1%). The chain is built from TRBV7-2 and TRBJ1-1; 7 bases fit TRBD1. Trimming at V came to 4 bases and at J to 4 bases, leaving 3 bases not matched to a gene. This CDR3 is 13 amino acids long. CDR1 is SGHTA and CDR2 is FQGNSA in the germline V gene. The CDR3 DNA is TGTGCCAGCAGCTACCGACAGGGCACTGAAGCTTTCTTT. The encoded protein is CASSYRQGTEAFF.

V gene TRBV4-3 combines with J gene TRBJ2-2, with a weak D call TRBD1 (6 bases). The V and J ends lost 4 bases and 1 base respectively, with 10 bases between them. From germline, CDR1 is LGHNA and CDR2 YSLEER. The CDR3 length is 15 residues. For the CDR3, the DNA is TGCGCCAGCAGCCCGACGACAGGGAACACCGGGGAGCTGTTTTTT. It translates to CASSPTTGNTGELFF.

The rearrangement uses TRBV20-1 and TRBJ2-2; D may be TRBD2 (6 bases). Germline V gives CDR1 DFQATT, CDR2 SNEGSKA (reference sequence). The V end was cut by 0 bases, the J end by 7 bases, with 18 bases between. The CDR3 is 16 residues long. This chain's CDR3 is CSARDWRDGVGGELFF. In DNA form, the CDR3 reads TGCAGTGCTAGAGATTGGCGGGATGGGGTAGGCGGGGAGCTGTTTTTT.

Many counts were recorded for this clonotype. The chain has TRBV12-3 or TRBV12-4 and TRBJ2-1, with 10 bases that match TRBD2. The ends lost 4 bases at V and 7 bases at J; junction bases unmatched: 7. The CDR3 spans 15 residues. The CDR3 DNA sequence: TGTGCCAGCAGTTCCAGCGGGGGGGCCCAGAATGAGCAGTTCTTC. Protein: CASSSSGGAQNEQFF.

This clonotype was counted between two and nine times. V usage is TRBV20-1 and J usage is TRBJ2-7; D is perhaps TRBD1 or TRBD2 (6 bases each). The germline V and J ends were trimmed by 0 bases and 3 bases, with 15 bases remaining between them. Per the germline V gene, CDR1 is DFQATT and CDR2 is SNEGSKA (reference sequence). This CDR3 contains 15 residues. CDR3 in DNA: TGCAGTGCTAGAGAGGGCAGGGGAGGCGGCTACGAGCAGTACTTC. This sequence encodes CSAREGRGGGYEQYF.

The CDR3 is CSAGPSANEQFF. The CDR3, as DNA: TGCAGTGCCGGACCTAGCGCCAATGAGCAGTTCTTC. The V and J genes are TRBV20-1 and TRBJ2-1; possibly TRBD2 for D (6 bases). Trimming took off 6 bases at V and 6 bases at J, with 12 bases between the two ends. This CDR3 region has 12 residues. Germline CDR1 is DFQATT and CDR2 is SNEGSKA (reference sequence).

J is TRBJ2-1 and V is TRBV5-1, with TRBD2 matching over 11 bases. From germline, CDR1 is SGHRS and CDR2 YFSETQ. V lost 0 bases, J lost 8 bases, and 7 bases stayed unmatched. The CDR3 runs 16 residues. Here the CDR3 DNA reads TGCGCCAGCAGCTTGGCCAAAACTAGCGGGGGATATGAGCAGTTCTTC. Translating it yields CASSLAKTSGGYEQFF.

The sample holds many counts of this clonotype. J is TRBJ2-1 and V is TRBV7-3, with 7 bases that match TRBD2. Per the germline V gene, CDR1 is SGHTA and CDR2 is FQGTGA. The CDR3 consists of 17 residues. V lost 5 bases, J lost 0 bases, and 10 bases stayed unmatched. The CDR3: CASSPHQAGPSYNEQFF. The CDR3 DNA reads TGTGCCAGCAGCCCACACCAAGCGGGGCCCTCCTACAATGAGCAGTTCTTC.

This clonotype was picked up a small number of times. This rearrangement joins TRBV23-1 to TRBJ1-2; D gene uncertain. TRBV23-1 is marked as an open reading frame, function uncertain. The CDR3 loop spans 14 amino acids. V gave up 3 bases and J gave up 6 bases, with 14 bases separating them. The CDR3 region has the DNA TGCGCCAGCAGTCAGGACCCAAGGACCAATGGCTACACCTTC. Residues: CASSQDPRTNGYTF.

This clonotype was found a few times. This CDR3 is CASSRGRVVGYTF. The CDR3 DNA sequence: TGTGCCAGCAGCCGCGGCAGGGTCGTTGGCTACACCTTC. This chain connects TRBV4-2 to TRBJ1-2; a possible D gene is TRBD1 (5 bases). There are 13 residues in the CDR3. Germline assignment: CDR1 LGHNA and CDR2 YNFKEQ. Trimming left V 4 bases short and J 7 bases short, with 13 bases between.

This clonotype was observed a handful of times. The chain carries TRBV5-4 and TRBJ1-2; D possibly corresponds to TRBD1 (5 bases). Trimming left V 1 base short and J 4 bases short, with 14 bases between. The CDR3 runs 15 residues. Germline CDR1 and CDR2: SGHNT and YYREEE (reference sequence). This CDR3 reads CASSLFWGGVYGYTF. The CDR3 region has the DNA TGTGCCAGCAGCTTGTTCTGGGGAGGGGTCTATGGCTACACCTTC.

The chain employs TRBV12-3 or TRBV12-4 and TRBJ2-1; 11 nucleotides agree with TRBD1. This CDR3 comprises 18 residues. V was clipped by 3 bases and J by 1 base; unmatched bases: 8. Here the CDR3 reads CASSLPRTGGKSYNEQFF. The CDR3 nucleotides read TGTGCCAGCAGTTTGCCCCGGACAGGGGGCAAATCCTACAATGAGCAGTTCTTC.

CDR3 sequence (DNA): TGTGCTAGTGGCTACACAGGGGGAACTGAAGCTTTCTTT. This translates into CASGYTGGTEAFF. This chain uses TRBV12-5 with TRBJ1-1; 8 bases map to TRBD1. CDR1 is LGHNT and CDR2 is FRNRAP in the germline V gene. The CDR3 is made up of 13 amino acids. Germline trimming cut 6 bases from V and 5 bases from J; bases unmatched to any gene: 5.

DNA for the CDR3: TGCGCCAGCAGCCAAGCAGCAGCCCGTGAAAAACTGTTTTTT. Encoded protein: CASSQAAAREKLFF. V usage is TRBV4-3 and J usage is TRBJ1-4; D is uncertain. Looked up from germline, CDR1 is LGHNA and CDR2 is YSLEER. V was pared by 1 base and J by 7 bases, with 10 bases between. This CDR3 has 14 amino acids.

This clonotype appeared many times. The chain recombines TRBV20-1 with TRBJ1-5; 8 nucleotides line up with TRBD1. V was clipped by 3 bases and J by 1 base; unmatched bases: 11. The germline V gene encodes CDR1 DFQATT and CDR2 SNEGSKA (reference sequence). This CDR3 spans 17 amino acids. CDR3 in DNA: TGCAGTGCTAGTAGCAGGGGGCATCTCAGGAGCAATCAGCCCCAGCATTTT. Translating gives CSASSRGHLRSNQPQHF.

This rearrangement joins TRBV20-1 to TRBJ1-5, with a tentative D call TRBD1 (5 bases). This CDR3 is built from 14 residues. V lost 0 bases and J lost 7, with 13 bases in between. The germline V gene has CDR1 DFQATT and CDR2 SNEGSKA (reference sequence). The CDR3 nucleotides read TGCAGTGCTAGAGATCCTCAGGGCCGACAGCCCCAGCATTTT. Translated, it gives CSARDPQGRQPQHF.

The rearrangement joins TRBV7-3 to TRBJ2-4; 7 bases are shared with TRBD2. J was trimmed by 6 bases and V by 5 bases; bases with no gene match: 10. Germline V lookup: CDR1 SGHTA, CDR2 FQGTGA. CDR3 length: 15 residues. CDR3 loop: CASSPRGGRGNIQYF. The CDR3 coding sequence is TGTGCCAGCAGCCCAAGGGGTGGGAGGGGAAACATTCAGTACTTC. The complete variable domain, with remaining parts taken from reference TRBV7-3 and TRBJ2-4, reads GAGVSQTPSNKVTEKGKYVELRCDPISGHTALYWYRQSLGQGPEFLIYFQGTGAADDSGLPNDRFFAVRPEGSVSTLKIQRTERGDSAVYLCASSPRGGRGNIQYFGAGTRLSVL.

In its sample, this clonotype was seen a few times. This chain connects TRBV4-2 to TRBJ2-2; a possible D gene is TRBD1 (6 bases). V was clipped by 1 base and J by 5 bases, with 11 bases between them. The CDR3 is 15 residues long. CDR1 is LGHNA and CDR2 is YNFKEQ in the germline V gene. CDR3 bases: TGTGCCAGCAGCCAAGGGCTTAGGGGGACCGGGGAGCTGTTTTTT. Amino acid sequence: CASSQGLRGTGELFF.

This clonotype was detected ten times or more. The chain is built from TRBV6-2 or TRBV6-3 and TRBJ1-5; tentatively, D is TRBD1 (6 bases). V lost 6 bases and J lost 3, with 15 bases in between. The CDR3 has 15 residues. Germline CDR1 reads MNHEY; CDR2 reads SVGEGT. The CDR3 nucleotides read TGTGCCAGCAGACCTGGACAGTTATACAATCAGCCCCAGCATTTT. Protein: CASRPGQLYNQPQHF.

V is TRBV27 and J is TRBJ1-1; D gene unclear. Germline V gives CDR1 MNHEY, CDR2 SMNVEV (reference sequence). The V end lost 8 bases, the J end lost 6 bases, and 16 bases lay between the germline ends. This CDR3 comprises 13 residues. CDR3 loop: CASGRRQSPEAFF. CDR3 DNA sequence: TGTGCCAGCGGCAGGCGCCAAAGCCCTGAAGCTTTCTTT.

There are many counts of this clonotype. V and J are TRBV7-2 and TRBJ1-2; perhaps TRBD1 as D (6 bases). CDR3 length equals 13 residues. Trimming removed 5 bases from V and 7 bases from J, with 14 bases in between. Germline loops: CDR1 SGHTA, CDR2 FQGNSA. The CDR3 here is CASSPQGNSGYTF. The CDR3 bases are TGTGCCAGCAGCCCTCAGGGGAATTCTGGCTACACCTTC.

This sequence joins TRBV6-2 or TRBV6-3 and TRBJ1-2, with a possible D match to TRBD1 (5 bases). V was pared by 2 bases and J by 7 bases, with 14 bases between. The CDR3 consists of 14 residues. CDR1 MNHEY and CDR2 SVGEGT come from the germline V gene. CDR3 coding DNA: TGTGCCAGCAGTTACCGAGACCCGGGACTTGGCTACACCTTC. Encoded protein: CASSYRDPGLGYTF.

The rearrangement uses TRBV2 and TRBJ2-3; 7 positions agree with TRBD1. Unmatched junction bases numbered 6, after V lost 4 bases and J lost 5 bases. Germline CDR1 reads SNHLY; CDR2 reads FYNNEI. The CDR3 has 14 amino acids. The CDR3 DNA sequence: TGTGCCAGCAGTGTGGGGACAGTAGGAGATACGCAGTATTTT. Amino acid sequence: CASSVGTVGDTQYF. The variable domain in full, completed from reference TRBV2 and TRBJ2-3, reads EPEVTQTPSHQVTQMGQEVILRCVPISNHLYFYWYRQILGQKVEFLVSFYNNEISEKSEIFDDQFSVERPDGSNFTLKIRSTKLEDSAMYFCASSVGTVGDTQYFGPGTRLTVL.

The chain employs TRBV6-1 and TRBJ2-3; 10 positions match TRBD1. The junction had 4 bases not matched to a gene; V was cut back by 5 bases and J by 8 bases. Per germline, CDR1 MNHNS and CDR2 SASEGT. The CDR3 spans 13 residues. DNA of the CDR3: TGTGCCAGCAGTTCGGACAGGGGGGGTACGCAGTATTTT. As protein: CASSSDRGGTQYF.

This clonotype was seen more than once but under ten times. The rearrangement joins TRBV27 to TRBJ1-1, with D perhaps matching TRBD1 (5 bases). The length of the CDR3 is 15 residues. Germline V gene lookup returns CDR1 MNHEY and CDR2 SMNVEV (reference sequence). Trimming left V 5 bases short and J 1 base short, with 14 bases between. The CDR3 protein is CASSSKTTENTEAFF. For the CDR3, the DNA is TGTGCCAGCAGTAGCAAGACGACAGAGAACACTGAAGCTTTCTTT.

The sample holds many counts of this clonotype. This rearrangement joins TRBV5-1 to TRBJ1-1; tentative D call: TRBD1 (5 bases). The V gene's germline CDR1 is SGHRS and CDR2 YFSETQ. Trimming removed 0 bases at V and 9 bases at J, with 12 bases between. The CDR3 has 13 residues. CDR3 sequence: CASSLDPGTKAFF. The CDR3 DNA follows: TGCGCCAGCAGCTTGGATCCGGGGACGAAAGCTTTCTTT.

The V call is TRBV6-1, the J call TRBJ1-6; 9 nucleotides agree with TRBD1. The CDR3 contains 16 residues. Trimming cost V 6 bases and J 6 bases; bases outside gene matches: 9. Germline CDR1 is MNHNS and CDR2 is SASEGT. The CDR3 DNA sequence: TGTGCCAGCAGGGGGGACAGGGTTTTCGTTAATTCACCCCTCCACTTT. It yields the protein CASRGDRVFVNSPLHF.

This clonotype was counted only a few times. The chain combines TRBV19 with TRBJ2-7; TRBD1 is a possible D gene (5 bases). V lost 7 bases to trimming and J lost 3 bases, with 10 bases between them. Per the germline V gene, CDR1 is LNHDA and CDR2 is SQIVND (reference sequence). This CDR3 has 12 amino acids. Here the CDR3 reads CASKKTDYEQYV. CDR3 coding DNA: TGTGCCAGTAAGAAGACAGACTACGAGCAGTACGTC.